This passage covers 22 T cell receptor beta chains from one sample sequenced in a study of T cell clones after liver transplantation. Only in-frame clones appear in the TCRdb table, and some are missing; sequencing was by immunoSEQ multiplex PCR. The sample holds tens of thousands of clones, around 84% seen once. The sample here was CD4+ T cells from blood, taken before liver transplant. These receptor sequences come from a human donor who received a liver transplant.

The rearrangement links TRBV6-5 to TRBJ1-3; weak D call: TRBD1 (5 bases). The V gene lost 4 bases and the J gene lost 11 bases, with 21 bases spanning the gap. The CDR3 is made up of 15 amino acids. The germline V gene encodes CDR1 MNHEY and CDR2 SVGAGI. The CDR3 loop is CASSSLGTGASAIYF. CDR3 nucleotide sequence: TGTGCCAGCAGTTCGCTAGGGACCGGGGCATCCGCCATATATTTT.

The gene calls are TRBV29-1 and TRBJ2-7; 8 nucleotides agree with TRBD1. CDR3 size: 16 residues. The V and J ends lost 3 bases and 2 bases, in that order; junction bases with no gene match: 12. CDR1 SQVTM and CDR2 ANQGSEA come from the germline V gene. The CDR3 nucleotides read TGCAGCGTTGATTCGTGGGACAGGCGACCAGCCTACGAGCAGTACTTC. It encodes CSVDSWDRRPAYEQYF.

The V gene is TRBV18, the J gene TRBJ1-1; 8 bases match TRBD1. Trimming took 2 bases from V and 8 from J; bases not matched to a gene: 7. Per the germline V gene, CDR1 is KGHSH and CDR2 is LQKENI. CDR3 length: 14 amino acids. The CDR3 DNA sequence: TGTGCCAGCTCACCATTAGGGCGGACAGGGGAAGCTTTCTTT. Its translation: CASSPLGRTGEAFF.

The chain employs TRBV5-1 and TRBJ2-2, with TRBD2 matching over 9 bases. CDR1 is SGHRS, CDR2 YFSETQ, per germline. The CDR3 is made up of 15 amino acids. Trimming removed 5 bases from V and 2 bases from J; junction bases left unmatched: 4. The CDR3 nucleotides read TGCGCCAGCAGGGGGACTAGCAGAAACACCGGGGAGCTGTTTTTT. Its translation: CASRGTSRNTGELFF.

In nucleotides, the CDR3 is TGTGCCAGCAGCCCCACAGGGTTCAGCAATCAGCCCCAGCATTTT. Encoded protein: CASSPTGFSNQPQHF. The rearrangement uses TRBV27 and TRBJ1-5; tentative D call: TRBD1 (6 bases). V was shortened by 6 bases and J by 1 base, with 13 bases between the two germline ends. In germline, CDR1 is MNHEY, CDR2 SMNVEV (reference sequence). This CDR3 spans 15 amino acids.

V is TRBV18 and J is TRBJ1-3; D call uncertain. Germline V gene sequence: CDR1 KGHSH, CDR2 LQKENI. V lost 3 bases and J 1 base, leaving 16 bases between the germline ends. This CDR3 is 17 amino acids long. The CDR3 loop reads CASSPSTRVMSGNTIYF. The CDR3 bases are TGTGCCAGCTCACCTTCGACCCGGGTAATGTCTGGAAACACCATATATTTT. The full variable domain, completed using reference TRBV18 and TRBJ1-3, is NAGVMQNPRHLVRRRGQEARLRCSPMKGHSHVYWYRQLPEEGLKFMVYLQKENIIDESGMPKERFSAEFPKEGPSILRIQQVVRGDSAAYFCASSPSTRVMSGNTIYFGEGSWLTVV.

The chain carries TRBV28 and TRBJ1-1; no clear D. Trimming took 3 bases from V and 5 from J, leaving 7 bases between them. The CDR3 is 12 residues long. Germline lookup yields CDR1 MDHEN and CDR2 SYDVKM. CDR3 sequence (DNA): TGTGCCAGCAGTTTGACGGGAACTGAAGCTTTCTTT. Protein: CASSLTGTEAFF.

This rearrangement joins TRBV19 to TRBJ1-1; D is unclear. The CDR3 consists of 13 residues. Germline-derived CDR1 and CDR2 are LNHDA and SQIVND (reference sequence). V was clipped by 4 bases and J by 2 bases, with 8 bases between them. The CDR3 nucleotides read TGTGCCAGTAGTACGACGGCCAACACTGAAGCTTTCTTT. Translated: CASSTTANTEAFF.

The chain couples TRBV28 to TRBJ2-1; 10 bases line up with TRBD2. With V trimmed by 6 bases and J by 8 bases, 7 bases remained unmatched. The CDR3 runs to 14 residues. Germline V gives CDR1 MDHEN, CDR2 SYDVKM. The CDR3 is CASRRAGGPDEQFF. CDR3 nucleotides: TGTGCCAGCAGAAGAGCGGGAGGGCCCGATGAGCAGTTCTTC.

The chain joins TRBV5-4 to TRBJ2-7; a weak D match, TRBD2 (6 bases). The CDR3 sequence is 15 residues long. Trimming removed 0 bases at V and 9 bases at J, with 19 bases between. Germline lookup yields CDR1 SGHNT and CDR2 YYREEE (reference sequence). CDR3 bases: TGTGCCAGCAGCTTGGGGGGCAGTAGCGGTGGGGTGCAGTACTTC. Translated: CASSLGGSSGGVQYF.

The chain links TRBV9 to TRBJ2-1; no clear D gene. Per germline, CDR1 SGDLS and CDR2 YYNGEE. This CDR3 has 14 amino acids. Trimming took 2 bases from V and 8 from J, leaving 14 bases between them. The CDR3 reads CASSVRPGGDEQFF. CDR3 in DNA: TGTGCCAGCAGCGTCCGTCCCGGTGGGGATGAGCAGTTCTTC.

This sequence joins TRBV5-8 and TRBJ2-1, with a tentative D call TRBD2 (5 bases). Trimming left V 5 bases short and J 3 bases short, with 21 bases between. Germline CDR1 SGHTS, CDR2 YDEGEE. CDR3 length: 17 residues. Written as DNA, the CDR3 is TGTGCCAGCAGTCGTCCCCTCTCGGGAATCATCTACAATGAGCAGTTCTTC. This gives the protein CASSRPLSGIIYNEQFF.

This rearrangement joins TRBV7-2 to TRBJ1-2; no definite D call. The CDR3 sequence is 16 residues long. V dropped 1 base and J dropped 8 bases, with 20 bases sitting between them. CDR1 and CDR2 from the germline V gene are SGHTA and FQGNSA. This CDR3 is CASSLDSSGTQAGYTF. CDR3 in DNA: TGTGCCAGCAGCTTAGACTCTTCGGGCACACAAGCAGGCTACACCTTC.

The V gene is TRBV27, the J gene TRBJ2-3; 7 bases line up with TRBD2. Germline-derived CDR1 and CDR2 are MNHEY and SMNVEV (reference sequence). Trimming cost V 6 bases and J 5 bases; bases outside gene matches: 8. The CDR3 spans 14 residues. CDR3 sequence (DNA): TGTGCCAGCAGCCTTATTGGCGGGGGAGATACGCAGTATTTT. This codes for CASSLIGGGDTQYF.

The J gene is TRBJ1-1, the V gene TRBV19, with no clear D. Between the trimmed V and J ends, which lost 6 bases and 1 base, there was a span of 3 bases. The germline gives CDR1 LNHDA, CDR2 SQIVND (reference sequence). This CDR3 contains 11 residues. The DNA for the CDR3 is TGTGCCAGTAGCCAGAACACTGAAGCTTTCTTT. The encoded protein is CASSQNTEAFF.

The genes are TRBV9 and TRBJ2-5; D is perhaps TRBD1 or TRBD2 (5 bases each). The V and J ends lost 4 bases and 5 bases respectively, with 12 bases between them. The V gene's germline CDR1 is SGDLS and CDR2 YYNGEE. This CDR3 is built from 13 residues. CDR3 residues: CASSPGAAETQYF. The CDR3 bases are TGTGCCAGCAGCCCCGGGGCTGCGGAGACCCAGTACTTC.

The rearrangement links TRBV7-2 to TRBJ2-7; 12 nucleotides align to TRBD2. V shed 5 bases and J 5 bases; nucleotides not matched to a gene: 10. The germline V gene encodes CDR1 SGHTA and CDR2 FQGNSA. The CDR3 spans 16 residues. The CDR3 DNA follows: TGTGCCAGCAGCCTTCTAGCGGGAGGGCCGTTGGACGAGCAGTACTTC. Its protein product is CASSLLAGGPLDEQYF.

The rearrangement joins TRBV10-3 to TRBJ2-6; D could derive from TRBD1 or TRBD2 (5 bases each). The CDR3 runs to 15 residues. V was trimmed by 11 bases and J by 0 bases, leaving 14 bases between them. Per the germline V gene, CDR1 is ENHRY and CDR2 is SYGVKD. CDR3 residues: CAARGGHSGANVLTF. As DNA, the CDR3 is TGTGCCGCCCGGGGCGGGCACTCTGGGGCCAACGTCCTGACTTTC.

The rearrangement joins TRBV9 to TRBJ1-6, with D tentatively TRBD1 (5 bases). Germline CDR1 reads SGDLS; CDR2 reads YYNGEE. Trimming removed 0 bases from V and 16 bases from J, with 14 bases in between. There are 13 residues in the CDR3. DNA for the CDR3: TGTGCCAGCAGCGTAGAATTCGACAGCCCTCTCCACTTT. Amino acids: CASSVEFDSPLHF. Based on the CDR3 plus reference TRBV9 and TRBJ1-6, the full variable domain is DSGVTQTPKHLITATGQRVTLRCSPRSGDLSVYWYQQSLDQGLQFLIQYYNGEERAKGNILERFSAQQFPDLHSELNLSSLELGDSALYFCASSVEFDSPLHFGNGTRLTVT.

V and J are TRBV27 and TRBJ2-7; D remains ambiguous. CDR1 and CDR2 from the germline V gene are MNHEY and SMNVEV (reference sequence). V lost 2 bases and J 3 bases, leaving 8 bases between the germline ends. This CDR3 has 13 residues. The DNA of the CDR3 is TGTGCCAGCAGTTTAAGGGAAGACTACGAGCAGTACTTC. Translated: CASSLREDYEQYF.

The rearrangement links TRBV27 to TRBJ2-3, with TRBD2 as a possible D gene (5 bases). V dropped 5 bases and J dropped 0 bases, with 18 bases sitting between them. Germline values: CDR1 MNHEY, CDR2 SMNVEV (reference sequence). This CDR3 contains 17 residues. The CDR3 loop is CASSPWPRGSSTDTQYF. DNA for the CDR3: TGTGCCAGCAGTCCATGGCCTCGGGGTTCTAGCACAGATACGCAGTATTTT.

This clone was found a few times. The chain couples TRBV7-9 to TRBJ2-5; D may be TRBD1 (5 bases). Trimming took 0 bases from V and 4 from J, leaving 12 bases between them. The V gene's germline CDR1 is SEHNR and CDR2 FQNEAQ (reference sequence). The CDR3 loop spans 15 amino acids. In nucleotides, the CDR3 is TGTGCCAGCAGCTTAGCGGTAGGGGTTGGAGAGACCCAGTACTTC. As protein: CASSLAVGVGETQYF.